This record looks at one TCR beta chain sequence and its context. Its antigen is not known. TCRdb's table, derived via immunoSEQ multiplex PCR, lists solely in-frame clones and lacks some. The profile shows fewer than 250,000 clones, about nine tenths of them singletons. This entry is derived from a study of cytomegalovirus exposure and HLA in healthy donors. The donors were part of the approximately 120-subject validation cohort, which stood apart from the roughly 700-subject first cohort. With 3 bases removed from V and 7 bases from J, the gap between germline ends came to 6 bases. The CDR3 covers 12 residues. Germline assignment: CDR1 ENHRY and CDR2 SYGVKD. Study-wide findings and caveats: Specificity of a few CMV-associated chains for CMV antigens was verified in vitro. Cytomegalovirus-associated status was assigned to 164 TCR beta chains. Usually a TCR sequence was rare, but some public TCRs were found in many donors.

Sequencing used PBMCs. The chain joins TRBV10-3 to TRBJ1-4, with D maybe TRBD1 (6 bases). This clonotype originated in a young woman in good health and CMV-seropositive. The CDR3 DNA reads as TGTGCCATCAGTGAAGGGGGTGAAAAACTGTTTTTT. As protein: CAISEGGEKLFF.